The 5 T cell receptor beta chains below were found in one sample sequenced in a study of blood T cell repertoires in COVID-19 (dated by TCRdb to about 2020). Libraries came from the immunoSEQ multiplex PCR assay. As stored in TCRdb, this immuneACCESS dataset retains in-frame rearrangements with V and J assigned. A fraction of the clones does not appear; measured against another copy, unresolved V genes explain less than half of the discrepancy, and the remainder lacks a known reason. The sample table shows 200,000 to 300,000 clones, and about 91% are seen once. The top ten constitute under 3% of the sample. The sample comprised peripheral blood. These receptors all stem from a person aged 18 to 29 with COVID-19, enrolled during active disease.

The J gene is TRBJ2-7, the V gene TRBV27; 7 bases agree with TRBD2. The V gene end was trimmed by 7 bases and the J gene end by 5 bases; junction bases not matched to a gene: 8. CDR1 and CDR2 (germline): MNHEY, SMNVEV (reference sequence). CDR3 length equals 13 residues. In DNA, the CDR3 is TGTGCCAGCATGAGGGAGGGCCTCAACGAGCAGTACTTC. It specifies CASMREGLNEQYF.

The gene calls are TRBV12-3 or TRBV12-4 and TRBJ2-7; no firm D call. This CDR3 comprises 13 residues. V was cut by 1 base and J by 1 base, with 5 bases left in between. CDR3 sequence reads: CASSLGLSYEQYF. Written as DNA, the CDR3 is TGTGCCAGCAGTTTAGGTCTGTCCTACGAGCAGTACTTC.

The chain carries TRBV4-3 and TRBJ1-1, with 9 bases aligning to TRBD1. Germline CDR1 is LGHNA and CDR2 is YSLEER. V lost 6 bases, J lost 1 base, and 9 bases stayed unmatched. The CDR3 is made up of 16 amino acids. CDR3 nucleotides: TGCGCCAGCAGTCTCGGGACAGGGAAGGCGAACACTGAAGCTTTCTTT. Protein: CASSLGTGKANTEAFF.

The gene calls are TRBV30 and TRBJ2-1; TRBD2 agrees at 11 bases. Unmatched junction bases numbered 7, after V lost 2 bases and J lost 10 bases. The germline V gene has CDR1 GTSNPN and CDR2 SVGIG (reference sequence). The CDR3 runs 14 residues. The CDR3 spells CAWSWLAGGVEQFF. The DNA for the CDR3 is TGTGCCTGGAGTTGGTTAGCGGGAGGGGTAGAGCAGTTCTTC.

J is TRBJ1-5 and V is TRBV9; 9 bases match TRBD1. The CDR3 loop spans 17 amino acids. Germline loops: CDR1 SGDLS, CDR2 YYNGEE. V was pared by 6 bases and J by 0 bases, with 10 bases of the junction left unmatched. CDR3 sequence: CASTGGQGTISNQPQHF. The CDR3 coding sequence is TGTGCCAGCACGGGGGGACAGGGTACGATTAGCAATCAGCCCCAGCATTTT.